A selection of T cell receptor beta chains follows, all from one sample in a study of shared clonotypes between healthy human individuals. Clones were sequenced by immunoSEQ multiplex PCR, and TCRdb holds only the in-frame ones, with some missing. This sample has 2 million to 3 million clones; approximately 93% occur once, and the top ten carry roughly 0.36%. Input material: naive CD4+ T cells from PBMCs. The receptors shown here come from a man aged 18 to 35 in good health. Some clones in this sample may be carry-over from other donors' samples. The CDR3 runs from the conserved cysteine through the conserved F or W. The order of the fields is J gene, V gene, clone size, D gene, CDR3 DNA, CDR3 protein. The D gene is left open where the match is weak. Clone size, where shown, is once, few, many, or a class for clones that have expanded.

>TRBJ2-1|TRBV2|-|TRBD1
TGTGCCAGCAGTGAACGGGACAGGTACAATGAGCAGTTCTTC
CASSERDRYNEQFF
>TRBJ1-2|TRBV27|-|TRBD1
TGTGCCAGCAGTTTATCCAAATCCCGGGACAGATTTTATGGCTACACCTTC
CASSLSKSRDRFYGYTF
>TRBJ1-1|TRBV6-5|-|-
TGTGCCAGCAGCCATCGGGCCCTGAACACTGAAGCTTTCTTT
CASSHRALNTEAFF
>TRBJ1-5|TRBV9|-|-
TGTGCCAGCAGCGCGGGAGTAAATCAGCCCCAGCATTTT
CASSAGVNQPQHF
>TRBJ2-7|TRBV7-8|-|TRBD1
TGTGCCAGCAGCAAACAGGGGATCTGGTACGAGCAGTACTTC
CASSKQGIWYEQYF
>TRBJ2-1|TRBV19|-|TRBD2
TGTGCCAGTAGTTATCGGGGCCGGGGGGTCGATGAGCAGTTCTTC
CASSYRGRGVDEQFF
>TRBJ2-1|TRBV5-1|-|TRBD2
TGCGCCAGCAGCTTGGCACTAGCGGGAGTTCCTGAGCAGTTCTTC
CASSLALAGVPEQFF
>TRBJ1-5|TRBV15|-|-
TGTGCCACCAGCGCCCAGACAGTTAGCAATCAGCCCCAGCATTTT
CATSAQTVSNQPQHF
>TRBJ2-1|TRBV10-1|-|-
TGCGCCAGCAGTGAAACACGGGCAGGATTCAATGAGCAGTTCTTC
CASSETRAGFNEQFF
>TRBJ2-2|TRBV4-1|-|TRBD2
TGCGCCAGCAGCCAAGTCTGGCGGGAGGGCCCGGGGACCGGGGAGCTGTTTTTT
CASSQVWREGPGTGELFF
>TRBJ1-1|TRBV9|-|-
TGTGCCAGCAGCGCTACCGGGGCGAACACTGAAGCTTTCTTT
CASSATGANTEAFF
>TRBJ2-7|TRBV15|-|-
TGTGCCACCAGCAGAGATCAATATCGGCGCTACCGCTCCTACGAGCAGTACTTC
CATSRDQYRRYRSYEQYF
>TRBJ2-2|TRBV5-1|once|TRBD1
TGCGCCAGCAGCGTGGGGACAGGGAGGGCCGGGGAGCTGTTTTTT
CASSVGTGRAGELFF
>TRBJ1-1|TRBV7-7|-|TRBD1
TGTGCCAGCAGCAGACCTGACAGGGGGTGCATGAGGTTCACTGAAGCTTTCTTT
CASSRPDRGCMRFTEAFF
>TRBJ2-1|TRBV29-1|few|TRBD1
TGCAGCGGACAGGGAATCTACGAGCAGTTCTTC
CSGQGIYEQFF
>TRBJ1-4|TRBV11-1|-|-
TGTGCCAGCAGCTTGTCATTATTGGGGGGAAATGAAAAACTGTTTTTT
CASSLSLLGGNEKLFF
>TRBJ2-7|TRBV2|-|TRBD2
TGTGCCAGCAGTGTGGGTAGCGGGAGGAGGGCCTACGAGCAGTACTTC
CASSVGSGRRAYEQYF
>TRBJ2-7|TRBV2|-|-
TGTGCCAGCAGTTCCCCCTTTGACGAGCAGTACTTC
CASSSPFDEQYF
>TRBJ1-3|TRBV6-5|-|-
TGTGCCAGCAGGAGGACAGACTCTGGAAACACCATATATTTT
CASRRTDSGNTIYF
>TRBJ1-1|TRBV4-1|-|-
TGCGCCAGCAGCTCCAGTGGACGGGACACTGAAGCTTTCTTT
CASSSSGRDTEAFF
>TRBJ1-2|TRBV27|-|-
TGTGCCAGCAGTTCCCTCCTCGGGGGCTCTAACTATGGCTACACCTTC
CASSSLLGGSNYGYTF
>TRBJ2-1|TRBV13|-|TRBD2
TGTGCCAGCAGCTTATTCCTAGCGGTATTCTCCTACAATGAGCAGTTCTTC
CASSLFLAVFSYNEQFF
>TRBJ2-7|TRBV21-1|-|-
TGTGCCAGCAGCAAAGTAAGGACAGCGGTTACAATGGAGCAGTACTTC
CASSKVRTAVTMEQYF